This T cell receptor beta chain was captured in a study of blood T cells in healthy people across ages. Regarding the study as a whole: A roughly linear age-dependent decrease characterized TCR beta diversity per million T cells. Total diversity from one million sequenced T cells was likely underestimated.

The authors ran a second PCR of about 6 to 11 cycles using a sample-barcoded 5' primer and a J-beta primer mix. Each CDR3 protein gets one entry after TCRdb re-called the 5' RACE reads with MiXCR. In the table there are just under 900,000 distinct CDR3 sequences, around 30% of which are singletons. With 4 bases removed from V and 4 bases from J, the gap between germline ends came to 10 bases. CDR3 length equals 13 residues. This clonotype was counted at least ten times. What it binds is not known. The specimen sequenced was blood. The V call is TRBV12-3 or TRBV12-4, the J call TRBJ2-5; perhaps D is TRBD1 or TRBD2 (5 bases each). The TCR originated in a woman older than 75 in good health. Here the CDR3 reads CASSYGGSETQYF. For the CDR3, the DNA is TGTGCCAGCAGTTATGGGGGATCAGAGACCCAGTACTTC.